These 3 T cell receptor beta chains came from one sample sequenced in a study of T-cell reconstitution after alpha-beta-depleted transplantation in children. Preparation of the TCRbeta library used unique molecular identifiers. TCRdb processed the PCR reads anew with MiXCR; each CDR3 protein has one entry. The sample shows fewer than 550,000 distinct CDR3 sequences, roughly a tenth of them seen only once. Sequencing was performed on PBMCs, taken before TCRalphabeta/CD19-depleted stem cell transplant. All receptors derive from a child aged 2 to 10 with inherited bone marrow failure, due to receive a stem cell transplant.

This clonotype has a count of ten or more. The chain couples TRBV11-2 to TRBJ2-3; a possible D gene is TRBD1 (6 bases). The CDR3 extends over 15 amino acids. CDR1 and CDR2 from the germline V gene are SGHAT and FQNNGV. Trimming cost V 5 bases and J 0 bases, with 12 bases left between them. Here the CDR3 DNA reads TGTGCCAGCAGCCCCGGACAGCCTAGCACAGATACGCAGTATTTT. The encoded protein is CASSPGQPSTDTQYF. The full variable domain, completed using reference TRBV11-2 and TRBJ2-3, is EAGVAQSPRYKIIEKRQSVAFWCNPISGHATLYWYQQILGQGPKLLIQFQNNGVVDDSQLPKDRFSAERLKGVDSTLKIQPAKLEDSAVYLCASSPGQPSTDTQYFGPGTRLTVL.

V and J are TRBV29-1 and TRBJ1-2, with unresolved D. From germline, CDR1 is SQVTM and CDR2 ANQGSEA. With 6 bases removed from V and 6 bases from J, the gap between germline ends came to 14 bases. CDR3 length equals 12 residues. CDR3 DNA: TGCAGCGTCGCCCCAGGAGTCCATGGCTACACCTTC. The encoded protein is CSVAPGVHGYTF.

Ten or more counts support this clonotype. The chain joins TRBV5-6 to TRBJ2-7; tentatively, D is TRBD2 (6 bases). The CDR3 is made up of 13 amino acids. Trimming cost V 4 bases and J 3 bases, with 11 bases left between them. From germline, CDR1 is SGHDT and CDR2 YYEEEE. CDR3 sequence (DNA): TGTGCCAGCAGCCGGGACTGGGGCTACGAGCAGTACTTC. Translating gives CASSRDWGYEQYF.